This TCR beta chain stems from a study of OX40 agonist ivuxolimab in advanced cancers. Looking at the study overall: Melanoma, hepatocellular carcinoma, head and neck or renal cell cancer occurred in dose-escalation patients.

Notes on the study in general: The mean number of expanded clones was higher in CD8+ T cells than in CD4+.

To note about this clone: Its antigen is unidentified.

Trimming stripped 5 bases from V and 2 bases from J, with 18 bases between. CDR3 size: 16 residues. In germline, CDR1 is SGHTA, CDR2 FQGTGA. Method: immunoSEQ multiplex PCR; TCRdb's copy keeps in-frame clones and lacks some. The sample contains 85,000 to 90,000 clones, about 90% of which appear only once. The receptor comes from an adult with an advanced solid tumor such as melanoma, head and neck, liver or kidney cancer. The gene calls are TRBV7-3 and TRBJ2-5; TRBD2 is a possible D gene (6 bases). Sample: CD4+ or CD8+ T cells sorted from blood, taken in a trial of the OX40 agonist ivuxolimab. The CDR3 is CASSPTTGTRQETQYF. The CDR3 nucleotides are TGTGCCAGCAGCCCTACCACCGGGACTCGGCAAGAGACCCAGTACTTC.